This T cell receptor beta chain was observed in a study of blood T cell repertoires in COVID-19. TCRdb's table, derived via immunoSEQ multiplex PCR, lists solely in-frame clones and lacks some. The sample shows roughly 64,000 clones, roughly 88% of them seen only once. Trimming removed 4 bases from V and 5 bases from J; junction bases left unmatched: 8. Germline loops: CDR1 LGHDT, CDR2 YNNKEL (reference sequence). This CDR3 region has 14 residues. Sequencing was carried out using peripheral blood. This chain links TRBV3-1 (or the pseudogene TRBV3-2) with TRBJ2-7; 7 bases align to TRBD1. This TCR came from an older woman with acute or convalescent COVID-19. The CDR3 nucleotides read TGTGCCAGCAGCCTCGGGACAGTCGCTCACGAGCAGTACTTC. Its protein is CASSLGTVAHEQYF.